The next 22 T cell receptor beta chains were all read from a single sample in a study of blood T cells in healthy people across ages (dated by TCRdb to between 2015 and 2017). The protocol used for the library was 5' RACE. The sample was run on an Illumina HiSeq 2500. A second PCR of about 6 to 11 cycles was run with a J-beta primer mix and a sample-barcoded 5' primer. Through fastp at Q25 and MiXCR, TCRdb rebuilt clones from the public reads, retaining in-frame beta chains. For every CDR3 protein sequence, its rows merge into one entry that carries the most common genes and DNA. Within this sample are roughly 1,000,000 distinct CDR3 sequences, with 20% to 25% of them counted one time only. About 0.72% of the sample is in the top ten clones. These data also featured in a second study, about T cells of mothers and their children.

Sequenced sample: blood. All receptors derive from a girl aged 2-10 years in good health.

The J gene is TRBJ2-1, the V gene TRBV12-3 or TRBV12-4; 8 nucleotides align to TRBD2. CDR3 length: 16 residues. With 0 bases clipped from V and 10 bases from J, the junction kept 11 bases outside the gene matches. Here the CDR3 reads CASSLAGGLAVVEQFF. The CDR3 nucleotides read TGTGCCAGCAGTTTAGCTGGCGGACTAGCTGTTGTCGAGCAGTTCTTC.

The chain uses TRBV5-1 and TRBJ2-5; no reliable D call. The germline gives CDR1 SGHRS, CDR2 YFSETQ. This CDR3 comprises 9 residues. V lost 10 bases to trimming and J lost 5 bases, with 6 bases between them. The CDR3 nucleotides read TGCGCCTTCAGGGAGACCCAGTACTTC. Translated, it gives CAFRETQYF.

The gene calls are TRBV28 and TRBJ2-5, with D perhaps TRBD2 (6 bases). The germline V gene has CDR1 MDHEN and CDR2 SYDVKM. V lost 10 bases and J 4 bases, leaving 19 bases between the germline ends. This CDR3 has 14 amino acids. The CDR3, as DNA: TGTGCCATCCGTCCGGAGACCGGGGGAGAGACCCAGTACTTC. Amino acids: CAIRPETGGETQYF.

The chain uses TRBV4-2 and TRBJ2-1, with 7 positions matching TRBD2. There are 15 residues in the CDR3. V lost 4 bases and J lost 2; bases outside the gene matches: 5. Germline CDR1 reads LGHNA; CDR2 reads YNFKEQ. CDR3 DNA sequence: TGTGCCAGCAGCCCCCAAGCGGGAACCTACAATGAGCAGTTCTTC. Its protein product is CASSPQAGTYNEQFF.

This clonotype was observed a single time. The chain is built from TRBV7-6 and TRBJ2-2; D might be TRBD1 (5 bases). V lost 0 bases and J 5 bases, leaving 10 bases between the germline ends. Germline loops: CDR1 SGHVS, CDR2 FNYEAQ. The CDR3 covers 15 residues. CDR3 residues: CASSLAIAGTGELFF. CDR3 sequence (DNA): TGTGCCAGCAGCTTAGCCATTGCAGGGACCGGGGAGCTGTTTTTT.

This clonotype was observed a few times. The rearrangement uses TRBV28 and TRBJ2-4; the D is unclear. V lost 5 bases to trimming and J lost 7 bases, with 15 bases between them. CDR1 is MDHEN, CDR2 SYDVKM, per germline. There are 14 residues in the CDR3. The CDR3 is CASSRPGQGNIQYF. In DNA form, the CDR3 reads TGTGCCAGCAGTCGACCGGGCCAAGGGAACATTCAGTACTTC.

The chain is built from TRBV25-1 and TRBJ2-5, with D perhaps TRBD2 (5 bases). The CDR3 consists of 13 residues. Germline CDR1 is MGHDK and CDR2 is SYGVNS. Trimming removed 7 bases at V and 0 bases at J, with 9 bases between. CDR3 in amino acids: CASIPGNQETQYF. The CDR3 region has the DNA TGTGCCAGCATCCCCGGGAACCAAGAGACCCAGTACTTC.

The sample holds a few counts of this clonotype. The chain recombines TRBV7-9 with TRBJ2-1; 10 positions match TRBD2. CDR1 is SEHNR, CDR2 FQNEAQ, per germline (reference sequence). With V trimmed by 1 base and J by 9 bases, 15 bases remained unmatched. The CDR3 has 18 amino acids. This chain's CDR3 is CASSLVSGRALRRGEQFF. The DNA of the CDR3 is TGTGCCAGCAGCTTAGTAAGCGGGAGGGCCCTTCGGAGAGGTGAGCAGTTCTTC.

The J gene is TRBJ2-5, the V gene TRBV4-2, with D uncertain. Germline CDR1 reads LGHNA; CDR2 reads YNFKEQ. This CDR3 has 13 residues. V lost 3 bases and J 5 bases, leaving 10 bases between the germline ends. CDR3 DNA sequence: TGTGCCAGCAGCCATGATTTAGGGGAGACCCAGTACTTC. Its translation: CASSHDLGETQYF.

This rearrangement joins TRBV21-1 to TRBJ2-5. TRBV21-1 is flagged as a pseudogene. CDR3 length: 13 residues. The CDR3 DNA follows: TGTGCCAGCAGCAGCAGGAAAAAAGAGACCCAGTACTTC. Amino acid sequence: CASSSRKKETQYF.

The sample holds a few counts of this clonotype. CDR3 residues: CASSQGQGADGYTF. For the CDR3, the DNA is TGTGCCAGCAGCCAGGGACAGGGGGCAGACGGCTACACCTTC. The chain combines TRBV5-6 with TRBJ1-2; TRBD1 matches 12 bases. There are 14 residues in the CDR3. Germline V gene data show CDR1 as SGHDT and CDR2 as YYEEEE. The junction had 6 bases not matched to a gene; V was cut back by 4 bases and J by 8 bases.

The chain carries TRBV4-2 and TRBJ2-5; 8 bases align to TRBD1. After removal of 0 bases from V and 2 bases from J, the junction contained 5 bases not matched to a gene. The CDR3 extends over 16 amino acids. Germline CDR1 is LGHNA and CDR2 is YNFKEQ. CDR3 DNA sequence: TGTGCCAGCAGCCAAGAGCGTCAGGGGGCGCAAGAGACCCAGTACTTC. Translated, it gives CASSQERQGAQETQYF.

In nucleotides, the CDR3 is TGTGCCAGCAGCCAAGAAAGTCGTTTGGCCATTCAGTACTTC. Amino acid sequence: CASSQESRLAIQYF. The chain is built from TRBV3-1 and TRBJ2-4, with D unresolved. V lost 0 bases, J lost 9 bases, and 12 bases lay in between. The germline gives CDR1 LGHDT, CDR2 YNNKEL (reference sequence). This CDR3 spans 14 amino acids.

This clonotype was counted a few times. This chain uses TRBV7-3 with TRBJ1-1; D is possibly TRBD1 (5 bases). CDR1 and CDR2 (germline): SGHTA, FQGTGA. The CDR3 consists of 14 residues. V was pared by 5 bases and J by 2 bases, with 12 bases between. Written as DNA, the CDR3 is TGTGCCAGCAGCCCGGCCGGGGCAAACACTGAAGCTTTCTTT. Amino acids: CASSPAGANTEAFF. Based on the CDR3 plus reference TRBV7-3 and TRBJ1-1, the full variable domain is GAGVSQTPSNKVTEKGKYVELRCDPISGHTALYWYRQSLGQGPEFLIYFQGTGAADDSGLPNDRFFAVRPEGSVSTLKIQRTERGDSAVYLCASSPAGANTEAFFGQGTRLTVV.

This clonotype was found a few times. The CDR3 DNA follows: TGTGCCAGCAGTTTTCCTCTCTCGCGGGCTACTACCCAAGAGACCCAGTACTTC. It encodes CASSFPLSRATTQETQYF. The rearrangement joins TRBV28 to TRBJ2-5; D is perhaps TRBD2 (5 bases). V was shortened by 3 bases and J by 1 base, with 21 bases between the two germline ends. This CDR3 is 18 amino acids long. Germline CDR1 reads MDHEN; CDR2 reads SYDVKM.

This clonotype came up once. J is TRBJ2-1 and V is TRBV7-9; TRBD2 is a possible D gene (6 bases). This CDR3 contains 16 residues. The germline V gene encodes CDR1 SEHNR and CDR2 FQNEAQ (reference sequence). V lost 4 bases, J lost 3 bases, and 16 bases lay in between. CDR3 bases: TGTGCCAGCAGCTACCTGGACCGGGGGAGCTACAATGAGCAGTTCTTC. This sequence encodes CASSYLDRGSYNEQFF. The full variable domain, rest sourced from reference TRBV7-9 and TRBJ2-1, is DTGVSQNPRHKITKRGQNVTFRCDPISEHNRLYWYRQTLGQGPEFLTYFQNEAQLEKSRLLSDRFSAERPKGSFSTLEIQRTEQGDSAMYLCASSYLDRGSYNEQFFGPGTRLTVL.

The CDR3 reads CASRWTVATNEKLFF. CDR3 DNA sequence: TGTGCCAGCAGATGGACGGTTGCAACTAATGAAAAACTGTTTTTT. V and J are TRBV6-5 and TRBJ1-4; no definite D call. Trimming removed 6 bases at V and 0 bases at J, with 11 bases between. CDR3 size: 15 residues. Germline V gives CDR1 MNHEY, CDR2 SVGAGI.

The genes are TRBV18 and TRBJ1-3; D uncertain. Germline V lookup: CDR1 KGHSH, CDR2 LQKENI. The CDR3 spans 16 residues. Trimming removed 6 bases at V and 0 bases at J, with 15 bases between. The CDR3 DNA reads as TGTGCCAGCTCCCTTGACCGACCGGGCTCTGGAAACACCATATATTTT. It encodes CASSLDRPGSGNTIYF.

V and J are TRBV20-1 and TRBJ1-6; D unresolved. The CDR3 is 12 residues long. Per germline, CDR1 DFQATT and CDR2 SNEGSKA (reference sequence). The CDR3 loop reads CTRRMDEIPLHF. DNA of the CDR3: TGCACCCGACGTATGGACGAAATTCCCCTCCACTTT.

This chain links TRBV27 with TRBJ1-2, with 10 bases matching TRBD1. V gave up 4 bases and J gave up 4 bases; unmatched junction bases: 15. The CDR3 spans 18 residues. CDR1 is MNHEY and CDR2 is SMNVEV in the germline V gene (reference sequence). Here the CDR3 reads CASSSSTGGVGGGYGYTF. For the CDR3, the DNA is TGTGCCAGCAGTTCGTCGACAGGGGGCGTGGGTGGTGGCTATGGCTACACCTTC.

The DNA for the CDR3 is TGTGCCACCAGTGATCTCCGGGACGGTTCTGGCTACACCTTC. Translation gives CATSDLRDGSGYTF. V is TRBV24-1 and J is TRBJ1-2; maybe TRBD1 (5 bases). V lost 3 bases to trimming and J lost 7 bases, with 14 bases between them. CDR3 length: 14 amino acids. CDR1 is KGHDR, CDR2 SFDVKD, per germline.

This clonotype was seen a few times. The chain carries TRBV14 and TRBJ2-7; 8 bases fit TRBD2. The V gene end was trimmed by 4 bases and the J gene end by 0 bases; junction bases not matched to a gene: 5. This CDR3 is 15 amino acids long. The germline CDR1 and CDR2 sequences are SGHDN and FVKESK. CDR3 protein: CASSLSGVSSYEQYF. In DNA form, the CDR3 reads TGTGCCAGCAGCCTTAGCGGGGTAAGCTCCTACGAGCAGTACTTC.